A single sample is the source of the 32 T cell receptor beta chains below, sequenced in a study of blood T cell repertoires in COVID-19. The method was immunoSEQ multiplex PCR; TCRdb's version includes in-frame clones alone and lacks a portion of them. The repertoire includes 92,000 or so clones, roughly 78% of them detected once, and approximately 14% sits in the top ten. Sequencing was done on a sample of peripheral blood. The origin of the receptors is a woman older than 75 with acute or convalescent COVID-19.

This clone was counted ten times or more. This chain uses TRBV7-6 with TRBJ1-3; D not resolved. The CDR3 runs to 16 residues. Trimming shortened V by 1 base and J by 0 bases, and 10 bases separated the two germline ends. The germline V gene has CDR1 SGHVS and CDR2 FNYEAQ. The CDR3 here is CASSLEAGGSGNTIYF. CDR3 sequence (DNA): TGTGCCAGCAGCTTAGAAGCAGGAGGCTCTGGAAACACCATATATTTT. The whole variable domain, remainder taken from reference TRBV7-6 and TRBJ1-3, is GAGVSQSPRYKVTKRGQDVALRCDPISGHVSLYWYRQALGQGPEFLTYFNYEAQQDKSGLPNDRFSAERPEGSISTLTIQRTEQRDSAMYRCASSLEAGGSGNTIYFGEGSWLTVV.

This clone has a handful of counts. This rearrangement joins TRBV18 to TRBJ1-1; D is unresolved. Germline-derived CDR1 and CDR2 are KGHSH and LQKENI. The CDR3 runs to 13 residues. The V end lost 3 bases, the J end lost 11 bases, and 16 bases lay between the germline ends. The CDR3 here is CASSPEGYMVAFF. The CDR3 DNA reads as TGTGCCAGCTCACCTGAGGGATACATGGTTGCTTTCTTT.

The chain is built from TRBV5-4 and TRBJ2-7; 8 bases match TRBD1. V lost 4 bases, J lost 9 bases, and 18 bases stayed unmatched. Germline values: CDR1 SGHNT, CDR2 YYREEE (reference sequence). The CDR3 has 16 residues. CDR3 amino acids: CASSPPQGAAGWGQYF. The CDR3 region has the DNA TGTGCCAGCAGCCCCCCCCAGGGGGCGGCGGGATGGGGGCAGTACTTC.

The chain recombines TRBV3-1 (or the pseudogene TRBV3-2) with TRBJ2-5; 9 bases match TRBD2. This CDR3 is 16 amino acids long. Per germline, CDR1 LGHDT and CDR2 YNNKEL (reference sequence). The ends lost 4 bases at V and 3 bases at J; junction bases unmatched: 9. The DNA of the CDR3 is TGTGCCAGCAGCCTCCTAGGCAGCGGGGGGAAAGAGACCCAGTACTTC. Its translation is CASSLLGSGGKETQYF.

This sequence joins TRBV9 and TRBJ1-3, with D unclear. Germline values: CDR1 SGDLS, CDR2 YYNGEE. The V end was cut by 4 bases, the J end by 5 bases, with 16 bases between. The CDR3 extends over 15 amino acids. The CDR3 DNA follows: TGTGCCAGCAGCTCCCTAGGGAGTTTAAGAAACACCATATATTTT. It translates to CASSSLGSLRNTIYF.

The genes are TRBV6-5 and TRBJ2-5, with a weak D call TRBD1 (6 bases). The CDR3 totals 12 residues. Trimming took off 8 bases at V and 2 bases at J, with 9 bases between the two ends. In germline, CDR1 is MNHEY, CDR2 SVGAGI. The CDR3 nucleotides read TGTGCCAGCGCAGGGGATCAAGAGACCCAGTACTTC. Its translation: CASAGDQETQYF.

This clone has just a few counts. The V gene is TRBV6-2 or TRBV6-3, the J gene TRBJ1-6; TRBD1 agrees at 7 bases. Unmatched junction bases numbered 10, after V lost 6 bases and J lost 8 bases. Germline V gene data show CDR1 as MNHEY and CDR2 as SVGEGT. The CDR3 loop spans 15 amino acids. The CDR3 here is CASSRQGDSYSPLHF. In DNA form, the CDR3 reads TGTGCCAGCAGCCGCCAGGGGGACAGCTATTCACCCCTCCACTTT.

CDR3 DNA sequence: TGTGCTAGTGTCCTTGGACAGGGGAACACTGAAGCTTTCTTT. It codes for CASVLGQGNTEAFF. The gene calls are TRBV12-5 and TRBJ1-1, with 8 positions matching TRBD1. Germline V gene data show CDR1 as LGHNT and CDR2 as FRNRAP. The CDR3 is made up of 14 amino acids. V lost 7 bases, J lost 1 base, and 5 bases stayed unmatched.

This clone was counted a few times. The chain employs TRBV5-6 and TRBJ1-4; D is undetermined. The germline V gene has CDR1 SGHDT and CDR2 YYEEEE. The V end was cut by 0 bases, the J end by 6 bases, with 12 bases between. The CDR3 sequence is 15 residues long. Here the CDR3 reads CASSLVRGGDEKLFF. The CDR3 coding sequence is TGTGCCAGCAGCTTGGTTCGGGGTGGGGATGAAAAACTGTTTTTT.

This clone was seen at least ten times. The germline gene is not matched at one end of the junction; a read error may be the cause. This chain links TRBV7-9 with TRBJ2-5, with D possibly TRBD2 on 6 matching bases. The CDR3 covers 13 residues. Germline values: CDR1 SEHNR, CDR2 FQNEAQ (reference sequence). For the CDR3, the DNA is TGTGCCAGCAGCTTAGTTTTAGGGCGTCCGGGGGACTTC. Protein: CASSLVLGRPGDF.

CDR3 DNA: TGTGCCAGCAGCGAGGACAGGGGTAGAGATGGCTACACCTTC. Translated, it gives CASSEDRGRDGYTF. This sequence joins TRBV9 and TRBJ1-2, with 9 nucleotides matching TRBD1. J gave up 6 bases and V 3 bases, and 6 bases lay outside the gene matches. This CDR3 spans 14 amino acids. Germline V gene lookup returns CDR1 SGDLS and CDR2 YYNGEE.

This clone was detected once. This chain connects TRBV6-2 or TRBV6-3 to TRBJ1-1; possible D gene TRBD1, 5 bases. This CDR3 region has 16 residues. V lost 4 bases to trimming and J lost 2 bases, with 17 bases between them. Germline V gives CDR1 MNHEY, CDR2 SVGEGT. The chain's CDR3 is CASSSRDRGTNTEAFF. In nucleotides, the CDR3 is TGTGCCAGCAGTTCCCGGGACCGGGGGACCAACACTGAAGCTTTCTTT.

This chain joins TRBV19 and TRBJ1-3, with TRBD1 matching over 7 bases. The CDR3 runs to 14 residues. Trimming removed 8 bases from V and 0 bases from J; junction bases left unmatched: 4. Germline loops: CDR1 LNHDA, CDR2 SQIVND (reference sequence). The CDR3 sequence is CASFTGASGNTIYF. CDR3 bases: TGTGCCAGTTTTACAGGGGCCTCTGGAAACACCATATATTTT.

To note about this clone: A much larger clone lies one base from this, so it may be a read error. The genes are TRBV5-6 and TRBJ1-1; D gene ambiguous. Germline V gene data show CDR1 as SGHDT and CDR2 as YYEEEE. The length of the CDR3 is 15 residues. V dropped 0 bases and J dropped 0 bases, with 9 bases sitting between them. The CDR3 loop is CASSLEWALNTEAFF. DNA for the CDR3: TGTGCCAGCAGCTTGGAATGGGCCTTGAACACTGAAGCTTTCTTT. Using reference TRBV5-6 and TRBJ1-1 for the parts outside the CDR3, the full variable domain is DAGVTQSPTHLIKTRGQQVTLRCSPKSGHDTVSWYQQALGQGPQFIFQYYEEEERQRGNFPDRFSGHQFPNYSSELNVNALLLGDSALYLCASSLEWALNTEAFFGQGTRLTVV.

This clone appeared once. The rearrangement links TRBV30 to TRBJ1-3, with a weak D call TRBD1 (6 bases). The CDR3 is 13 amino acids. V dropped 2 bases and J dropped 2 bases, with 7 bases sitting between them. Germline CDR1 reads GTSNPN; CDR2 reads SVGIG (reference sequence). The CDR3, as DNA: TGTGCCTGGAGTACAGGGACTGGAAACACCATATATTTT. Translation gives CAWSTGTGNTIYF.

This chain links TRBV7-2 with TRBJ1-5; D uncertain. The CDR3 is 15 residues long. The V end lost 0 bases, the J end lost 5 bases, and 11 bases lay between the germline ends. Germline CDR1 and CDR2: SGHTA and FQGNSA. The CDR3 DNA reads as TGTGCCAGCAGCTTAGCGCACGGTGTGGATCAGCCCCAGCATTTT. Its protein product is CASSLAHGVDQPQHF. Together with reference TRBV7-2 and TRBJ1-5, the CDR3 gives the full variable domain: GAGVSQSPSNKVTEKGKDVELRCDPISGHTALYWYRQSLGQGLEFLIYFQGNSAPDKSGLPSDRFSAERTGGSVSTLTIQRTQQEDSAVYLCASSLAHGVDQPQHFGDGTRLSIL.

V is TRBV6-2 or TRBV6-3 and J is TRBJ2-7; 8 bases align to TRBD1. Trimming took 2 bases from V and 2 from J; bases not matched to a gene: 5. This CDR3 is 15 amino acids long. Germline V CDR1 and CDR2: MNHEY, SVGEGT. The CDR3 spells CASSYAGTGAYEQYF. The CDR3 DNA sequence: TGTGCCAGCAGTTACGCCGGGACAGGCGCCTACGAGCAGTACTTC.

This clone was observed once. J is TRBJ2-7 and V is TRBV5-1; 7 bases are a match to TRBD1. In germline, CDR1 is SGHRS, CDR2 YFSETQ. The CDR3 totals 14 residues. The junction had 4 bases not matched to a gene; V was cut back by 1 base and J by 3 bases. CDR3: CASSLLTGNYEQYF. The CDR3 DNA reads TGCGCCAGCAGCTTGCTGACAGGGAACTACGAGCAGTACTTC.

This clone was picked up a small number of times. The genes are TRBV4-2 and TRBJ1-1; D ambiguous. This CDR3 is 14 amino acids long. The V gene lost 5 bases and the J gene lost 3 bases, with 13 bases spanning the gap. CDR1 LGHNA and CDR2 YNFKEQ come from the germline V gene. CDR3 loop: CASSELGGHTEAFF. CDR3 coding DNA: TGTGCCAGCAGCGAACTAGGCGGCCACACTGAAGCTTTCTTT.

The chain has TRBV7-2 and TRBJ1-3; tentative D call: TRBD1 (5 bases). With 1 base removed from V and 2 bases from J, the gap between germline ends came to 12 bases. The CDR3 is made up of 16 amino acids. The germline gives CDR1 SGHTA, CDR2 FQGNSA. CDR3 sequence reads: CASSLGAVGAGNTIYF. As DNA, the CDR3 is TGTGCCAGCAGCTTAGGGGCCGTAGGGGCTGGAAACACCATATATTTT.

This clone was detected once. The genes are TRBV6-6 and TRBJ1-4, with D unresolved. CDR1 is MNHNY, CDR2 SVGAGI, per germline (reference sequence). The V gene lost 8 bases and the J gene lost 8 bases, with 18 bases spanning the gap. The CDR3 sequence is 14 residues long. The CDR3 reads CASRAGPGREKLFF. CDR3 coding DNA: TGTGCCAGCCGAGCGGGCCCGGGTCGGGAAAAACTGTTTTTT.

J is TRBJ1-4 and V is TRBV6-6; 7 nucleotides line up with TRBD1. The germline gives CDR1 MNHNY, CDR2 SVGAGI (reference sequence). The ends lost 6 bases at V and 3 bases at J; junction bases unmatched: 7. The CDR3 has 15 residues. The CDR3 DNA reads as TGTGCCAGCAGCCGACCGGGACAGCCTAATGAAAAACTGTTTTTT. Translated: CASSRPGQPNEKLFF.

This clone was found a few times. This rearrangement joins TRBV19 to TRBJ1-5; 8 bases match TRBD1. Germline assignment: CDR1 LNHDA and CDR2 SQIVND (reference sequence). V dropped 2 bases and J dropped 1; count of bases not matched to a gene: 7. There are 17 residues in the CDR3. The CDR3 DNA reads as TGTGCCAGTAGTATATATCAGGGGGCACTGAGCAATCAGCCCCAGCATTTT. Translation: CASSIYQGALSNQPQHF.

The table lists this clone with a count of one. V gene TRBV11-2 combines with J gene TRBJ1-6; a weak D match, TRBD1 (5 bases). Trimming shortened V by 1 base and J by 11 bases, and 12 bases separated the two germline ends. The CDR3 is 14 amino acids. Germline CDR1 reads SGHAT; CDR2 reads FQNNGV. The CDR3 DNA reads TGTGCCAGCAGCTTAGGGCAGGGTTGGACACCCCTCCACTTT. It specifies CASSLGQGWTPLHF.

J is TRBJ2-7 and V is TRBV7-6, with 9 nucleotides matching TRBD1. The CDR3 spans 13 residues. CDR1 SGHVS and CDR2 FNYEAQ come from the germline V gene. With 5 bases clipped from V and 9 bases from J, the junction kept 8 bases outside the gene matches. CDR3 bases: TGTGCCAGCAGCCCCCCACAGGGGGCTCCGCAGTACTTC. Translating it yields CASSPPQGAPQYF. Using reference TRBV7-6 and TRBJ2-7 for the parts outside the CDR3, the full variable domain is GAGVSQSPRYKVTKRGQDVALRCDPISGHVSLYWYRQALGQGPEFLTYFNYEAQQDKSGLPNDRFSAERPEGSISTLTIQRTEQRDSAMYRCASSPPQGAPQYFGPGTRLTVT.

The CDR3 DNA sequence: TGCAGTGCTAGAGATTGGGGGCACACCTTC. It yields the protein CSARDWGHTF. The genes are TRBV20-1 and TRBJ1-2, with D tentatively TRBD1 (6 bases). Deletions cut 0 bases from V and 12 bases from J, with 8 bases between. This CDR3 spans 10 amino acids. CDR1 is DFQATT, CDR2 SNEGSKA, per germline (reference sequence).

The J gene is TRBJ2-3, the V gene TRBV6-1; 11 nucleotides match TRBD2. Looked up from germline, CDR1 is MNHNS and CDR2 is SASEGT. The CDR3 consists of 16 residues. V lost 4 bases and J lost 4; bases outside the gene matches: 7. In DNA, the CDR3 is TGTGCCAGCAGTGGAGCTAGCGGGGGGATTTCAGATACGCAGTATTTT. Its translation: CASSGASGGISDTQYF.

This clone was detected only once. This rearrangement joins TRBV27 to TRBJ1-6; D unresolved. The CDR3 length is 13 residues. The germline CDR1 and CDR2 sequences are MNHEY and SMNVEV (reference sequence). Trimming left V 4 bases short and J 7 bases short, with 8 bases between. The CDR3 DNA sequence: TGTGCCAGCAGTTATACCGAGAATTCACCCCTCCACTTT. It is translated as CASSYTENSPLHF.

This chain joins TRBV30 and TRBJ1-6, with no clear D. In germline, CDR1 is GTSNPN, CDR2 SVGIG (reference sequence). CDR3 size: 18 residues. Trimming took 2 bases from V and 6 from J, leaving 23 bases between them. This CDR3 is CAWSNGPDYPTINSPLHF. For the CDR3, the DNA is TGTGCCTGGAGTAACGGACCGGACTATCCCACAATTAATTCACCCCTCCACTTT.

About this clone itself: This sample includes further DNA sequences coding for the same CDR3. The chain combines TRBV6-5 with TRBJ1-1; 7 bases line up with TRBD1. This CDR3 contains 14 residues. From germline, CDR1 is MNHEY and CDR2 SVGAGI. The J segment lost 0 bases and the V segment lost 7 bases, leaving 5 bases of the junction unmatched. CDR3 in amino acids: CASTGDRLNTEAFF. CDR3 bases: TGTGCCAGCACAGGGGACAGACTGAACACTGAAGCTTTCTTT.

The CDR3 coding sequence is TGTGCCAGCAGTGAAGCGTGGGCACTCAATGAGCAGTTCTTC. Its translation is CASSEAWALNEQFF. The V and J genes are TRBV6-1 and TRBJ2-1; no reliable D call. V lost 0 bases, J lost 6 bases, and 9 bases lay in between. The CDR3 spans 14 residues. The germline CDR1 and CDR2 sequences are MNHNS and SASEGT.

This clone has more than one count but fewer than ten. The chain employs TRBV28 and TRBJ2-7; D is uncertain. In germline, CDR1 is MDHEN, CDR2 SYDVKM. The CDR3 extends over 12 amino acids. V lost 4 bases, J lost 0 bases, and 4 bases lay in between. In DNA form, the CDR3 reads TGTGCCAGCAGTTCGAGCTCCTACGAGCAGTACTTC. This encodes CASSSSSYEQYF.